This T cell receptor beta chain is drawn from a study of T cell repertoires in cytomegalovirus infection. Overall study: It can be stated that public TCR beta signatures indicated CMV infection as well as a matching HLA type.

Turning to this clonotype: Its cognate antigen is unknown.

One entry per CDR3 protein results from TCRdb running MiXCR on the reads. This repertoire shows fewer than 650,000 distinct CDR3 sequences, roughly 42% found once; its top ten account for 48%. Sequenced material: cultured PBMCs, taken from culture after CMV antigen stimulation. This receptor was obtained from a human donor in good health (CMV status not recorded). Some clones in this sample may be carry-over from other donors' samples.

The CDR3 region has the DNA TGTGCCAGCAGTTATCAGGGGACTAGCAACGAGCAGTACTTC. This encodes CASSYQGTSNEQYF. V and J are TRBV6-2 or TRBV6-3 and TRBJ2-7, with 9 bases that match TRBD2. Germline V gene lookup returns CDR1 MNHEY and CDR2 SVGEGT. The length of the CDR3 is 14 residues. The V gene end was trimmed by 3 bases and the J gene end by 5 bases; junction bases not matched to a gene: 5.